This T cell receptor (beta chain) was captured by sequencing in a study of T cells in Graves' hyperthyroidism and ophthalmopathy. The CDR3 loop spans 13 amino acids. Trimming cost V 8 bases and J 1 base, with 13 bases left between them. Germline assignment: CDR1 SQVTM and CDR2 ANQGSEA. There are a few counts of this clonotype. A read error may be the cause here, since a much bigger clone is one base away. RNA transcripts gave rise to amplified TCR beta CDR3 regions. With the HTBI primer set, the TCR CDR3 went through a first round of RT-PCR. TCRdb processed the multiplex PCR reads anew with MiXCR; each CDR3 protein has one entry. There are some 50,000 distinct CDR3 sequences in the sample; about 53% occur only once, and about 35% lies in the top ten.

The sample consisted of peripheral blood or thyroid tissue (not recorded which). The chain employs TRBV29-1 and TRBJ2-3; no clear D. The receptor's source is a man aged 18-30 years with Graves' hyperthyroidism. The CDR3 region has the DNA TGCAGCCTCATACAGACGGGCACAGATACGCAGTATTTT. This encodes CSLIQTGTDTQYF.